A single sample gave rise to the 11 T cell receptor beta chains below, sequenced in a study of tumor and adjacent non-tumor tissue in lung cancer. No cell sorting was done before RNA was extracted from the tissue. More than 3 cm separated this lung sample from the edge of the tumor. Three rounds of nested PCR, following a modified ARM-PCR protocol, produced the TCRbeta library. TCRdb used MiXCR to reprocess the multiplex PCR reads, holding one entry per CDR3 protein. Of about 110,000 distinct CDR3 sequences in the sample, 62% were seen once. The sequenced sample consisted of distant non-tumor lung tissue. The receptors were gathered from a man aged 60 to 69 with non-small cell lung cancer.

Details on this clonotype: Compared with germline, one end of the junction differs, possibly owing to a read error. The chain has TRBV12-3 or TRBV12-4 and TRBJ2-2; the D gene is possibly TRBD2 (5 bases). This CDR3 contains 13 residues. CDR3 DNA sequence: TGTGCCAGCAGTTTACGTGCCGCCGGGGAGTTGTCTTTT. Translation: CASSLRAAGELSF.

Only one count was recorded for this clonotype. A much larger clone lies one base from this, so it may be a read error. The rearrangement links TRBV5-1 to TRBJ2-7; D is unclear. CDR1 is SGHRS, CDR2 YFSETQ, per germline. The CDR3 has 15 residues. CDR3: CVSSPGSSYSYEQYF. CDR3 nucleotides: TGCGTCAGCAGCCCCGGGTCCTCCTACTCCTACGAGCAGTACTTC.

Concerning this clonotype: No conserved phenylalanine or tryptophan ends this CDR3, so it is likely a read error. This CDR3 is CSVSYNKQFL. DNA of the CDR3: TGCAGCGTTTCTTACAATAAGCAGTTCTTA. The chain uses TRBV29-1 and TRBJ2-1; D gene ambiguous. Germline CDR1 reads SQVTM; CDR2 reads ANQGSEA. This CDR3 contains 10 residues.

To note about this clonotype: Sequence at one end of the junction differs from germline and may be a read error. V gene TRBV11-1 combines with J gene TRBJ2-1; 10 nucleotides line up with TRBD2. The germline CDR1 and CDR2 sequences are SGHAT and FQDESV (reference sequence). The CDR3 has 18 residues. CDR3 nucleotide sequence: TGTGCCAGCAGGGATACCCTAAGCGGGAGGGCTCCCTACATTGAGCAGATCTTC. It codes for CASRDTLSGRAPYIEQIF.

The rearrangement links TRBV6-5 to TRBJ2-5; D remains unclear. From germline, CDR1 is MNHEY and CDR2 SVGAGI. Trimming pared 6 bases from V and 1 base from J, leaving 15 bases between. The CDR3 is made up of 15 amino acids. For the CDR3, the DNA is TGTGCCAGCAGCCCTCATCAGGAATCCCAAGAGACCCAGTACTTC. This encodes CASSPHQESQETQYF.

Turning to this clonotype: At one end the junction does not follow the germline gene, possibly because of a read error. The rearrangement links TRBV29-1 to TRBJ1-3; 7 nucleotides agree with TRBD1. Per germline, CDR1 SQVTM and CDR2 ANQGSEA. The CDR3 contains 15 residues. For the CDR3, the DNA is TGCAGGATTCGAGCGGGACAGCACTCTGGAGACACCATATATTTT. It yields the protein CRIRAGQHSGDTIYF.

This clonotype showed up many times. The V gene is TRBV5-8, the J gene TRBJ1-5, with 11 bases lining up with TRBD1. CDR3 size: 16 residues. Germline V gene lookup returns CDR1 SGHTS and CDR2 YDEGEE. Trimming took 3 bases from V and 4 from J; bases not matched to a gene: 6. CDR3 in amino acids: CASSWGDRGTNQPQHF. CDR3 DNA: TGTGCCAGCAGCTGGGGGGACAGGGGGACGAATCAGCCCCAGCATTTT.

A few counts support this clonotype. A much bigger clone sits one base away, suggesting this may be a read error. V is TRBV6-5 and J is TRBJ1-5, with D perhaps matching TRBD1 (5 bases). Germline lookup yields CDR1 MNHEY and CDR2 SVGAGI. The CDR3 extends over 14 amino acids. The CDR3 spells CASSPGGSNQHQHF. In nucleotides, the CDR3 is TGTGCCAGCAGCCCGGGGGGGAGCAATCAGCACCAGCATTTT.

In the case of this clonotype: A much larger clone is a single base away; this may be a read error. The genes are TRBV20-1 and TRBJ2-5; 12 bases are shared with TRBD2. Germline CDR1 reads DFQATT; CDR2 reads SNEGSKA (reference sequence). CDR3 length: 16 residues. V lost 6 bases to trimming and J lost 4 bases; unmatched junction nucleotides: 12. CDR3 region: CSAVGTSGWTSETQYF. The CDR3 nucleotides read TGCAGTGCAGTCGGGACTAGCGGGTGGACCTCAGAGACCCAGTACTTC.

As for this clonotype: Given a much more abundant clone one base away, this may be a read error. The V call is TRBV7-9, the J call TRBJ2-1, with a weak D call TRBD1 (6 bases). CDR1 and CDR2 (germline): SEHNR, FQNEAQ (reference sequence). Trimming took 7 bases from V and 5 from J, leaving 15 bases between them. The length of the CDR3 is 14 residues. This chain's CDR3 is CASTESGVHNEQFF. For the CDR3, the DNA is TGTGCCAGCACTGAGTCAGGGGTCCACAATGAGCAGTTCTTC.

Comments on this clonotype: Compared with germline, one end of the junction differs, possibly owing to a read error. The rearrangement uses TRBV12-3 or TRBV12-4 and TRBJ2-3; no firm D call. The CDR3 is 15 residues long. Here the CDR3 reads CVSAPGSRAADAQYF. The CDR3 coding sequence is TGTGTCAGCGCCCCTGGATCACGGGCCGCCGATGCGCAGTATTTT.